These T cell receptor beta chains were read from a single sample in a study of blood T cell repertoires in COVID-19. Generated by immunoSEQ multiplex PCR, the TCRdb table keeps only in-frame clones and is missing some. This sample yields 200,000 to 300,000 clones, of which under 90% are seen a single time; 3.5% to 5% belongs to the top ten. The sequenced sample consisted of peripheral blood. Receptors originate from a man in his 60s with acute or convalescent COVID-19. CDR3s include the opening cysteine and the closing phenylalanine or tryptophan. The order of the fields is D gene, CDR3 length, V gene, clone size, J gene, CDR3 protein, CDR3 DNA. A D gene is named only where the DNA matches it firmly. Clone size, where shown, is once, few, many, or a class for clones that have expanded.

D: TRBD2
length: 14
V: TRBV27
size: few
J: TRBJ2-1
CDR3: CASSGGRAYNEQFF
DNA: TGTGCCAGCAGTGGCGGGAGAGCGTACAATGAGCAGTTCTTC

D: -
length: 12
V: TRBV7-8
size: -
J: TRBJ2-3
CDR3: CASSLTGDTQYF
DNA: TGTGCCAGCAGCTTGACTGGAGATACGCAGTATTTT

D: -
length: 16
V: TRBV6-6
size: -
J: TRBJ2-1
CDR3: CASSYSNSRFYNEQFF
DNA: TGTGCCAGCAGTTACTCGAACAGCCGGTTCTACAATGAGCAGTTCTTC

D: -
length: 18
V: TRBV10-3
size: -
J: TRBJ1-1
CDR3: CAISSSRILGDMNTEAFF
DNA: TGTGCCATCAGTTCATCAAGAATTCTTGGGGACATGAACACTGAAGCTTTCTTT

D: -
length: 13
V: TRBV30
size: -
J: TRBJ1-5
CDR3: CAWSRQRDQPQHF
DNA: TGTGCCTGGAGTCGCCAGAGGGATCAGCCCCAGCATTTT

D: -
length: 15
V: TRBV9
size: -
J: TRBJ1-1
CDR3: CASSVGSGMNTEAFF
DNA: TGTGCCAGCAGCGTAGGATCAGGGATGAACACTGAAGCTTTCTTT

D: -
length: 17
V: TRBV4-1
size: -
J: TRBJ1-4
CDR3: CASSQSGTMATNEKLFF
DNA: TGCGCCAGCAGCCAATCCGGGACAATGGCAACTAATGAAAAACTGTTTTTT

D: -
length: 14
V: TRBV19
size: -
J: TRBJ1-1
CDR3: CASSMGRGQIEAFF
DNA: TGTGCCAGTAGTATGGGGCGAGGACAGATTGAAGCTTTCTTT

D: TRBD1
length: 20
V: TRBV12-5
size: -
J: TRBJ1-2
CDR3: CASGSGQSLGTVLTNYGYTF
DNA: TGTGCTAGTGGTTCAGGTCAGTCTCTGGGGACAGTTTTAACTAACTATGGCTACACCTTC

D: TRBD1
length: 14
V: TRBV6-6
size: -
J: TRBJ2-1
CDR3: CASLQGQGRNEQFF
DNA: TGTGCCAGCCTCCAGGGACAGGGTAGAAATGAGCAGTTCTTC

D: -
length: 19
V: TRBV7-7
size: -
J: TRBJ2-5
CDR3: CASSLSHLCKNRDQETQYF
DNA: TGTGCTAGCAGCTTATCTCATTTGTGTAAAAACAGGGACCAAGAGACCCAGTACTTC

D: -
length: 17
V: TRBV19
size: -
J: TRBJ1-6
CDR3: CASSAVQISSYNSPLHF
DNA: TGTGCCAGTAGTGCTGTACAGATAAGCTCCTATAATTCACCCCTCCACTTT

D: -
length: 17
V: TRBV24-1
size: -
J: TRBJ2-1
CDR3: CATSGGLLARGGNEQFF
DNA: TGTGCCACCAGTGGCGGCCTCCTAGCACGGGGTGGGAATGAGCAGTTCTTC

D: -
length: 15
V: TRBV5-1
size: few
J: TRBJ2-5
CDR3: CASNLNAGSQETQYF
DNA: TGCGCCAGCAACCTGAACGCGGGGAGCCAAGAGACCCAGTACTTC

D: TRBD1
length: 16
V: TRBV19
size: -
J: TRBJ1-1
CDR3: CASRPGQGFQNTEAFF
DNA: TGTGCCAGTAGGCCGGGACAGGGGTTTCAGAACACTGAAGCTTTCTTT

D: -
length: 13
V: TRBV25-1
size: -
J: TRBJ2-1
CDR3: CASSDSGGDEQFF
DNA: TGTGCCAGCAGTGATAGCGGTGGCGATGAGCAGTTCTTC

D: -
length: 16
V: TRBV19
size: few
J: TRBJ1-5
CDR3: CASSIGGGQGNQPQHF
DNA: TGTGCCAGTAGTATTGGGGGAGGGCAGGGCAATCAGCCCCAGCATTTT

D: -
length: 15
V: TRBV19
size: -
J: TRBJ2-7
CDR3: CASKVTGRNSEEQYF
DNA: TGTGCCAGTAAGGTGACAGGGAGGAATTCGGAAGAGCAGTACTTC

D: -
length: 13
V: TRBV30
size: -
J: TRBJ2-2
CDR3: CAWKGLGTGELFF
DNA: TGTGCCTGGAAGGGGCTAGGGACCGGGGAGCTGTTTTTT

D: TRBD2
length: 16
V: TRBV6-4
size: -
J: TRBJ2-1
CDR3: CASSDSRLAGATRQFF
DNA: TGTGCCAGCAGTGACTCGAGACTAGCGGGAGCGACAAGGCAGTTCTTC

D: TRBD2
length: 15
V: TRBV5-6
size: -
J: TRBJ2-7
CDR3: CASSSGLAASYEQYF
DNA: TGTGCCAGCAGCTCCGGACTAGCGGCCTCCTACGAGCAGTACTTC

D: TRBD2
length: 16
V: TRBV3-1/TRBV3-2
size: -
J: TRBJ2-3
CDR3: CASSPRDSGGLDTQYF
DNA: TGTGCCAGCAGCCCGCGAGACAGCGGGGGGTTGGATACGCAGTATTTT

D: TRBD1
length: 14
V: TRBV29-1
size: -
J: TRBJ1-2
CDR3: CSVRDRLINYGYTF
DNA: TGCAGCGTAAGGGACAGACTGATTAACTATGGCTACACCTTC

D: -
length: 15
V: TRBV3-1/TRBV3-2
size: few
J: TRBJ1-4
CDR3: CASSQSPRRNEKLFF
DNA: TGTGCCAGCAGCCAGAGTCCACGGCGGAATGAAAAACTGTTTTTT

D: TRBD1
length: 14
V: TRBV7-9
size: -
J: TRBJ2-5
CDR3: CASSLTGQEETQYF
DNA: TGTGCCAGCAGCTTAACCGGACAGGAAGAGACCCAGTACTTC

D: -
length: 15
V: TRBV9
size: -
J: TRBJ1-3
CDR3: CASSANEGSGNTIYF
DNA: TGTGCCAGCAGCGCCAATGAGGGCTCTGGAAACACCATATATTTT

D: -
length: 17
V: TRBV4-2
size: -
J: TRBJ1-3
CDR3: CASSQDYNYRSGNTIYF
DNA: TGTGCCAGCAGCCAAGACTATAACTACCGCTCTGGAAACACCATATATTTT

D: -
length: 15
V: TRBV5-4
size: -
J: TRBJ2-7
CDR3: CASSTGTTFSYEQYF
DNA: TGTGCCAGCAGCACCGGGACAACCTTTTCCTACGAGCAGTACTTC

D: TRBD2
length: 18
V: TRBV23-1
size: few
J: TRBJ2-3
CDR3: CASSQFKTSGGAADTQYF
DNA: TGCGCCAGCAGTCAATTTAAGACTAGCGGGGGGGCTGCAGATACGCAGTATTTT